The 6 T cell receptor beta chains below were found in one sample sequenced in a study of cytomegalovirus exposure and HLA in healthy donors. Profiled with immunoSEQ multiplex PCR; TCRdb holds only in-frame clones, not every one. The repertoire consists of some 250,000 clones, with around 87% occurring once and the leading ten covering about 0.36%. Sequences were obtained from PBMCs. The receptors stem from a woman aged 18-29 years in good health and CMV-seronegative.

CDR3 sequence (DNA): TGTGCCAGCAGTGAGGGGGGTGCAGGGTCCTTCGGAAAACTGTTTTTT. It translates to CASSEGGAGSFGKLFF. The J gene is TRBJ1-4, the V gene TRBV25-1; maybe TRBD1 (5 bases). Germline loops: CDR1 MGHDK, CDR2 SYGVNS. V dropped 3 bases and J dropped 10 bases, with 21 bases sitting between them. This CDR3 has 16 residues.

The V call is TRBV5-4, the J call TRBJ1-1; 9 nucleotides align to TRBD1. Losses at the gene ends were 2 bases for V and 3 bases for J; bases not matched to a gene: 8. Germline CDR1 and CDR2: SGHNT and YYREEE (reference sequence). The CDR3 has 16 amino acids. CDR3 region: CASSLGTGLYYTEAFF. In nucleotides, the CDR3 is TGTGCCAGCAGCTTAGGGACAGGGCTATACTACACTGAAGCTTTCTTT.

The rearrangement joins TRBV6-1 to TRBJ2-2; D is unresolved. CDR3 size: 15 residues. Germline V lookup: CDR1 MNHNS, CDR2 SASEGT. V lost 8 bases, J lost 3 bases, and 16 bases lay in between. DNA for the CDR3: TGTGCCAGCGAATACGTTCTGACATACACCGGGGAGCTGTTTTTT. Translated, it gives CASEYVLTYTGELFF.

The chain has TRBV28 and TRBJ1-1, with TRBD1 as a possible D gene (6 bases). The CDR3 spans 19 residues. The germline V and J ends were trimmed by 7 bases and 3 bases, with 30 bases remaining between them. In germline, CDR1 is MDHEN, CDR2 SYDVKM. In DNA form, the CDR3 reads TGTGCCAGCACGTCTTCCAGGGGAATGACGAACGGTTTTCACACTGAAGCTTTCTTT. Translating it yields CASTSSRGMTNGFHTEAFF.

The chain links TRBV27 to TRBJ1-1; D is undetermined. CDR1 MNHEY and CDR2 SMNVEV come from the germline V gene (reference sequence). The CDR3 runs 14 residues. Trimming removed 2 bases at V and 3 bases at J, with 10 bases between. CDR3 amino acids: CASSLVTGYTEAFF. The CDR3 DNA follows: TGTGCCAGCAGTTTAGTTACGGGATACACTGAAGCTTTCTTT.

The J gene is TRBJ2-7, the V gene TRBV19; D is unresolved. The V gene's germline CDR1 is LNHDA and CDR2 SQIVND (reference sequence). This CDR3 has 13 residues. V was shortened by 11 bases and J by 3 bases, with 17 bases between the two germline ends. This CDR3 is CAYLGRHHYEQYV. The CDR3 nucleotides are TGTGCCTACCTAGGTCGCCATCACTACGAGCAGTACGTC.